The source of this T cell receptor beta chain is a study of OX40 agonist ivuxolimab in advanced cancers. TCRdb keeps only in-frame clones here, not all; method: immunoSEQ multiplex PCR. The sample contains approximately 64,000 clones, 70% to 90% of which appear only once. Exclusion of a patient followed from autoimmune disease history or systemic immunosuppression. The germline gives CDR1 SGHTA, CDR2 FQGNSA. The CDR3 extends over 15 amino acids. V lost 0 bases and J 7 bases, leaving 13 bases between the germline ends. The material sequenced was CD4+ or CD8+ T cells sorted from blood, taken in a trial of the OX40 agonist ivuxolimab. This clonotype originated in an adult with an advanced solid tumor such as melanoma, head and neck, liver or kidney cancer. The chain couples TRBV7-2 to TRBJ1-5; D gene uncertain. The CDR3, as DNA: TGTGCCAGCAGCTTAGCGGCAACTGGCGGGCAGCCCCAGCATTTT. Residues: CASSLAATGGQPQHF.